The T cell receptor (beta chain) described here comes from a study of graft-versus-host responses after intestinal transplantation. Only in-frame clones appear in the TCRdb table, and some are missing; sequencing was by immunoSEQ multiplex PCR. The sample has about 86,000 clones, roughly four fifths seen once. This clone was recorded once. Its antigen is unidentified. There are 13 residues in the CDR3. Sequences were derived from unstimulated CD8+ T cells sorted from spleen or lymph node cells, sampled before intestinal transplant. The origin of this receptor is a human donor who received an intestinal transplant. This chain joins TRBV21-1 and TRBJ2-3; TRBD1 reflects the table's D call only, with no check against the DNA. TRBV21-1 constitutes a pseudogene. The CDR3 coding sequence is TGTACTTCGCTACAGGGTGGTACAGATACGCAGTATTTT. This encodes CTSLQGGTDTQYF.